This T cell receptor beta chain stems from a study of shared clonotypes between healthy human individuals. Clones were sequenced by immunoSEQ multiplex PCR, and TCRdb holds only the in-frame ones, with some missing. The sample shows approximately 2,200,000 clones, about 93% of them seen only once. From germline, CDR1 is MNHEY and CDR2 SVGAGI. Trimming removed 6 bases from V and 0 bases from J; junction bases left unmatched: 4. CDR3 length equals 15 residues. Cells designated naive CD8 were CD45RO-negative and were positively selected for CCR7, with terminally differentiated effector memory CD45RA+ cells excluded. Broader study findings: The sampled material consisted only of blood, and tissue repertoires are likely to differ.

Details on this clone: Its antigen is unknown.

V is TRBV6-5 and J is TRBJ2-3; TRBD1 matches 9 bases. The sequencing sample was made of naive CD8+ T cells from PBMCs. The clonotype comes from a man aged 18 to 30 in good health. Some clones in this sample may be carry-over from other donors' samples. The CDR3 spells CASRRQGVSTDTQYF. The CDR3 DNA follows: TGTGCCAGCAGGCGACAGGGGGTTAGCACAGATACGCAGTATTTT.